These T cell receptor beta chains were read from a single sample in a study of shared clonotypes between healthy human individuals. Clones were read by immunoSEQ multiplex PCR, and TCRdb kept only the in-frame ones, dropping some. This sample yields 2 million to 3 million clones, of which around 90% are seen a single time; around 0.15% belongs to the top ten. The sequenced material came from naive CD4+ T cells sorted from blood. Source of these receptors: a man younger than 35 in good health. Each CDR3 is given with its conserved first and last residue. A D gene is named only where the DNA matches it firmly.

v_gene,d_gene,len,CDR3aa
TRBV5-4,TRBD2,16,CASSPPGLAGTGELFF
TRBV7-9,-,12,CASSLGPQPQHF
TRBV18,-,16,CASSPQVGMGPDEQYF
TRBV6-4,TRBD1,15,CASGQGEESFNEQYF
TRBV18,-,14,CASSPSATNEKLFF
TRBV10-1,-,15,CASSVQGSPYNEQFF
TRBV18,-,14,CASSPKSALNIQYF
TRBV19,-,14,CASSIQGGYTEAFF
TRBV30,TRBD1,15,CAWSAPQGRNSPLHF
TRBV6-1,TRBD1,17,CASSDLDRVSPGNTIYF
TRBV30,-,12,CAWSKGETEQFF
TRBV19,-,16,CASSPRQVKTQETQYF
TRBV6-5,TRBD1,14,CASRGQGLHSPLHF
TRBV5-1,TRBD1,14,CASSLGGQGQPQHF
TRBV19,-,13,CASSTPLNTEAFF
TRBV7-6,-,12,CASSFFAREQYF
TRBV6-6,TRBD1,15,CASNKGQDKNSPLHF
TRBV6-1,-,12,CASIQTSYEQYF
TRBV7-3,-,14,CASSAKQGVDGYTF
TRBV5-1,TRBD1,17,CASSPNSPTGGHTEAFF
TRBV10-1,-,13,CASSVVIAGEQYF
TRBV7-8,-,13,CASSLGYTGELFF
TRBV5-1,-,15,CASSPGGGNGNTIYF
TRBV6-5,-,14,CASTTEGQNTEAFF
TRBV6-1,-,14,CASSARLMNTEAFF
TRBV18,-,15,CASSPLIAKNTEAFF
TRBV30,-,11,CAWSGSYGYTF
TRBV10-3,-,15,CAISGGRENNSPLHF
TRBV6-6,-,15,CASSQGGGDNQPQHF
TRBV6-1,TRBD1,15,CASSERGTVGEKLFF
TRBV6-1,-,14,CASSEYRGGYEQYF
TRBV6-5,-,13,CASSQGRGETQYF
TRBV18,TRBD1,14,CASSSGQGGSEAFF
TRBV5-6,-,11,CASSFANEQFF
TRBV5-1,TRBD1,15,CASSLGDSYNQPQHF
TRBV9,-,14,CASSVDWGAYEQYF
TRBV28,TRBD1,17,CASTRDRGKRAIYEQYF
TRBV5-4,-,13,CASSDGQRDEQYF
TRBV7-2,-,14,CASSQDRWGEKLFF
TRBV4-3,-,18,CASSQEGGELRGLNEQFF
TRBV2,TRBD1,14,CASSYRGGNTEAFF
TRBV5-4,-,13,CASSLPGLYEQYF
TRBV6-5,TRBD1,14,CASRPSTGSTEAFF
TRBV29-1,TRBD2,14,CSVRAGGLNGELFF
TRBV28,TRBD1,16,CASSLSLGQGGNTIYF
TRBV9,TRBD1,16,CASSSTGTGSTDTQYF
TRBV5-5,-,15,CASSSWPQGNTEAFF
TRBV10-3,TRBD1,14,CAIRAGQGSDTQYF
TRBV2,-,11,CASRDATEAFF
TRBV6-1,-,11,CASSQVETQYF
TRBV6-1,TRBD2,15,CASSVTSGRSYEQYF
TRBV7-2,-,15,CASSAHRDSTDTQYF